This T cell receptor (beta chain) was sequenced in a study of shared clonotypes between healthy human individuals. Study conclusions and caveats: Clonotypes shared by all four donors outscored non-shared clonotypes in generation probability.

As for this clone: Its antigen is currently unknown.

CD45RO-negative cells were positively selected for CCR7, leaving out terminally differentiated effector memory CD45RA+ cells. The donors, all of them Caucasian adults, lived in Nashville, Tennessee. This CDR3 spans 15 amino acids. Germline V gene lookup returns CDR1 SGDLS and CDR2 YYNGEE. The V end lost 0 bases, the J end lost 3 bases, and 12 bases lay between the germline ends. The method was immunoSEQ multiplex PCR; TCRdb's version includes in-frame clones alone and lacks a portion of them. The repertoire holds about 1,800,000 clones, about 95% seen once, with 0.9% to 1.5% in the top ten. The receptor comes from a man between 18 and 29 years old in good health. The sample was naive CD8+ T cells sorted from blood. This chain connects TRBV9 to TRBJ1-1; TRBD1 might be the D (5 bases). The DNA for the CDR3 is TGTGCCAGCAGCGTAGGTGGGTCGGGGGACACTGAAGCTTTCTTT. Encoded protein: CASSVGGSGDTEAFF.